This TCR beta chain emerged from a study of shared clonotypes between healthy human individuals. Overall study context: Serving as donors were a couple of women and a few men, whose ages spanned 18 to 49. The study's findings and limits: Several donors showed sharing of around 5% of naive CD4 clonotypes. Rarefaction curves obtained for sorted subsets showed sequencing incomplete despite large depth.

On this clone itself: What it binds is unknown.

Germline lookup yields CDR1 SQVTM and CDR2 ANQGSEA. This CDR3 comprises 17 residues. The ends were cut back, 1 base at V and 5 bases at J, with 23 bases in the middle. A split of CD4+ cells into CD45RA+ naive and CD45RA-negative memory subsets was performed. Clones were read by immunoSEQ multiplex PCR, and TCRdb kept only the in-frame ones, dropping some. The sample shows about 960,000 clones, approximately 80% of them seen only once. V usage is TRBV29-1 and J usage is TRBJ2-5, with D perhaps being TRBD1 or TRBD2 (6 bases each). Sequenced: memory CD4+ T cells sorted from blood. The subset here: CD45RA-negative fraction. This sequence originates from a man younger than 35 in good health. Here the CDR3 DNA reads TGCAGCGTTGAAGGTCTTAGTGGAGGGGGGTTGGATGAGACCCAGTACTTC. This encodes CSVEGLSGGGLDETQYF.